This T cell receptor beta chain derives from a study of somatic mutations in cytotoxic T cells in rheumatoid arthritis. At the level of the study: At nearly 100% purity, some V beta antibody-stained T-cell populations were flow-sorted, and these included V beta1+ cells that were sequenced for TCRB.

General observations from the study: Antigen targets of the expanded CD8+ clones remained unidentified. CD8+ T-cell clonality did not differ significantly between rheumatoid arthritis patients and age-matched healthy controls.

In the original analysis: Published virus-specific TCRB sequences were rarely matched by patient CD8+ clones larger than 1%. Sequenced by immunoSEQ multiplex PCR; TCRdb stores in-frame clones only, minus some. The V and J calls and clone size are taken from that table; D and trimming were inferred from the DNA. The table lists over 2,000 clones, around 84% of them singletons. This clone was seen a handful of times. Its antigen is not identified. Germline V CDR1 and CDR2: MDHEN, SYDVKM. The CDR3 is 15 amino acids. V was clipped by 5 bases and J by 4 bases; unmatched bases: 11. Sequencing input: CD8+ T cells sorted from blood. The V call is TRBV28, the J call TRBJ2-7; 7 nucleotides align to TRBD1. The receptor comes from a man in his 60s with rheumatoid arthritis. CDR3 nucleotides: TGTGCCAGCAGTCAACCCGGGACAGCCCTATACGAGCAGTACTTC. Translation gives CASSQPGTALYEQYF.